The rows below give T cell receptor beta chains drawn from one sample of a study of blood T cell repertoires in COVID-19. The assay was immunoSEQ multiplex PCR, and TCRdb's table has in-frame clones only and misses some. The data contain 150,000 to 200,000 clones, 65% to 85% of them singletons. The sample consisted of PBMCs or T cells enriched from blood (not recorded which). The receptors originated from a woman aged 55-70 years who had recovered from COVID-19. Both conserved end residues are part of each CDR3. D genes are given only for firm matches. Size values are once, few and many counts, or a class for expanded clones, and some rows have none.

d_gene	v_gene	len	j_gene	abundance	CDR3nt	CDR3aa
TRBD1	TRBV2	12	TRBJ2-7	NA	TGTGCCAGCAGGGACAGGGCCAACGAGCAGTACTTC	CASRDRANEQYF
NA	TRBV14	14	TRBJ1-6	NA	TGTGCCAGCAGCCAAGTAACAGTTAATTCACCCCTCCACTTT	CASSQVTVNSPLHF
NA	TRBV3-1/TRBV3-2	11	TRBJ1-1	NA	TGTGCCAGCAGAATGGGGCCTGAAGCTTTCTTT	CASRMGPEAFF
NA	TRBV29-1	14	TRBJ2-1	NA	TGCAGCGTTGAGGAGAGCTGGGGCGGCAATGAGCAGTTCTTC	CSVEESWGGNEQFF
NA	TRBV4-1	16	TRBJ1-2	few	TGCGCCAGCCGGGGGGGTAGGGACGGAGCAGTCTATGGCTACACCTTC	CASRGGRDGAVYGYTF
TRBD1	TRBV25-1	15	TRBJ2-3	once	TGTGCCAGCAGTGACCCCGGACAGGGCACAGATACGCAGTATTTT	CASSDPGQGTDTQYF
TRBD2	TRBV7-9	18	TRBJ2-1	NA	TGTGCCAGCAGCTCAAGGACTAGCGGGCTTGTGGGGTACAATGAGCAGTTCTTC	CASSSRTSGLVGYNEQFF
TRBD1	TRBV27	15	TRBJ1-2	once	TGTGCCAGCAGTCAAAGGACAGGGGGCGACTATGGCTACACCTTC	CASSQRTGGDYGYTF
NA	TRBV29-1	18	TRBJ2-7	NA	TGCAGCTTGGACTCCTGGGTAGCGTCGAGACTTAGCTCCTACGAGCAGTACTTC	CSLDSWVASRLSSYEQYF
TRBD1	TRBV3-1/TRBV3-2	13	TRBJ1-1	NA	TGTGCCAGCAGCCATGGACAGGTCCCTGAAGCTTTCTTT	CASSHGQVPEAFF
NA	TRBV28	18	TRBJ2-3	NA	TGTGCCAGCAGTTTAACCCCTTTACTAACCCTTAGCACAGATACGCAGTATTTT	CASSLTPLLTLSTDTQYF
TRBD2	TRBV27	18	TRBJ2-2	NA	TGTGCCAGCATGCGACCGCGGACTAGCGGTTTTTACACCGGGGAGCTGTTTTTT	CASMRPRTSGFYTGELFF
TRBD2	TRBV18	15	TRBJ2-1	once	TGTGCCAGCTCACCGGCGCTAGCGGGCAAGGGTGAGCAGTTCTTC	CASSPALAGKGEQFF
NA	TRBV7-3	12	TRBJ2-1	NA	TGTGCCAGCAGCTCGACTCAGGGGGAGCAGTTCTTC	CASSSTQGEQFF
NA	TRBV19	13	TRBJ1-1	NA	TGTGCCAGTACCCTGACAGGAGACACTGAAGCTTTCTTT	CASTLTGDTEAFF
NA	TRBV6-5	14	TRBJ2-1	NA	TGTGCCAGCAGCCGGACAGACGTCTTCAATGAGCAGTTCTTC	CASSRTDVFNEQFF
NA	TRBV30	13	TRBJ1-1	NA	TGTGCCTGGAGGGGACATTTTAACACTGAAGCTTTCTTT	CAWRGHFNTEAFF
TRBD1	TRBV6-5	15	TRBJ1-4	NA	TGTGCCAGCACCCCGACAGGGACGGTGGGTGAAAAACTGTTTTTT	CASTPTGTVGEKLFF
NA	TRBV7-9	16	TRBJ2-1	NA	TGTGCCAGCAGCTTAGGGGTATGGGCGGGAAAAGGAGAGCAGTTCTTC	CASSLGVWAGKGEQFF
TRBD1	TRBV7-2	14	TRBJ1-5	NA	TGTGCCAGCAGCTCCCGACAGGGGGGTCAGCCCCAGCATTTT	CASSSRQGGQPQHF
TRBD2	TRBV6-5	13	TRBJ2-3	NA	TGTGCGGGCGGGGGGACCTTCACAGATACGCAGTATTTT	CAGGGTFTDTQYF
NA	TRBV5-1	15	TRBJ2-2	NA	TGCGCCAGCAGCCTGACCGGGGGGCGAACCGGGGAGCTGTTTTTT	CASSLTGGRTGELFF
TRBD1	TRBV30	16	TRBJ1-3	NA	TGTGCCTGGAGTTTCCGGATAGGGACAGTTGGAAACACCATATATTTT	CAWSFRIGTVGNTIYF
TRBD2	TRBV5-4	15	TRBJ2-1	NA	TGTGCCAGCAGCTCCCAGCGGGGGGCCTACAATGAGCAGTTCTTC	CASSSQRGAYNEQFF
TRBD1	TRBV6-1	13	TRBJ2-2	NA	TGTGCCAGCAGTGAAGTAGGACAGGGAGGAATGTTTTTT	CASSEVGQGGMFF
NA	TRBV28	14	TRBJ1-5	NA	TGTGCCAGCAATACATATCGGAGAGGGCAGCCCCAGCATTTT	CASNTYRRGQPQHF
NA	TRBV5-5	14	TRBJ2-7	NA	TGTGCCAGCAGCTTGTTCGGTACAGCCTACGAGCAGTACTTC	CASSLFGTAYEQYF
TRBD1	TRBV6-5	14	TRBJ2-2	NA	TGTGCCAGCGGGGGACAGGGGGCAACCGGGGAGCTGTTTTTT	CASGGQGATGELFF
NA	TRBV5-5	14	TRBJ1-1	NA	TGTGCCAGCAGCTACGACGTTGGAGGAACTGAAGCTTTCTTT	CASSYDVGGTEAFF
NA	TRBV6-5	14	TRBJ2-5	NA	TGTGCCAGCAGTTACGCAACACCGGAGGGGACCCAGTACTTC	CASSYATPEGTQYF
TRBD1	TRBV7-9	13	TRBJ1-2	NA	TGTGCCAGCAGCTGGACAGGGAACTATGGCTACACCTTC	CASSWTGNYGYTF
TRBD1	TRBV5-1	15	TRBJ1-4	NA	TGCGCCAGCAGCTTGGGGACAGGGCCAGGTGAAAAACTGTTTTTT	CASSLGTGPGEKLFF
NA	TRBV30	12	TRBJ2-1	NA	TGTGCCTGGAGTACCCCCAGTCCCGAGCAGTTCTTC	CAWSTPSPEQFF
NA	TRBV18	11	TRBJ1-3	NA	TGTGCCAGCTCACTACAGGATACCATATATTTT	CASSLQDTIYF
TRBD1	TRBV9	15	TRBJ1-3	NA	TGTGCCAGCAGCGGAAAGACAGGGTACGCAAACACCATATATTTT	CASSGKTGYANTIYF